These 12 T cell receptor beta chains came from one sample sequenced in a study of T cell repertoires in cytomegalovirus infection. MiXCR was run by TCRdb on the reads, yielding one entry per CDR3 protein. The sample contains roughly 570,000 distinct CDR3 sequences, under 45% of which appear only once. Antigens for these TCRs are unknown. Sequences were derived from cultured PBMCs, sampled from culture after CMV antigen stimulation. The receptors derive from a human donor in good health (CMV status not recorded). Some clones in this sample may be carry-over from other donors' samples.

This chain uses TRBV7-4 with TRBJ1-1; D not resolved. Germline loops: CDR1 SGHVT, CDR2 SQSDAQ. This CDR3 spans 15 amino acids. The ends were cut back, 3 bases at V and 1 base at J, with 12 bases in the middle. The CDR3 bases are TGTGCCAGCAGCTTTACAAACATTGAGAACACTGAAGCTTTCTTT. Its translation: CASSFTNIENTEAFF.

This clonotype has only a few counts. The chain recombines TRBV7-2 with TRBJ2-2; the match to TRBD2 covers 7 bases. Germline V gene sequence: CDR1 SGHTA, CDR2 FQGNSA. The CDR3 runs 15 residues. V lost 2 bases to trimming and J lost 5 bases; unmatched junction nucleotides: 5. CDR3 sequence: CASSLRSGITGELFF. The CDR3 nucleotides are TGTGCCAGCAGCTTACGCAGCGGGATAACCGGGGAGCTGTTTTTT.

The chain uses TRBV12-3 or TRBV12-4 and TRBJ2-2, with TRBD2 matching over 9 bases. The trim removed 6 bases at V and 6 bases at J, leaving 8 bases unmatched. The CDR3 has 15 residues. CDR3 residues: CASRRSSGVPGELFF. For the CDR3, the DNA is TGTGCCAGCAGGAGATCTAGCGGGGTTCCCGGGGAGCTGTTTTTT.

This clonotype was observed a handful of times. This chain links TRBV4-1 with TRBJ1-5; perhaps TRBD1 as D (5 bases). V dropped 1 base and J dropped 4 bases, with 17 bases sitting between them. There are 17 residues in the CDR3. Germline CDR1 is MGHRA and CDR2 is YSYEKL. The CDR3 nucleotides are TGCGCCAGCAGCCAAGGTAGGCTGACAGCTAATAATCAGCCCCAGCATTTT. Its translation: CASSQGRLTANNQPQHF.

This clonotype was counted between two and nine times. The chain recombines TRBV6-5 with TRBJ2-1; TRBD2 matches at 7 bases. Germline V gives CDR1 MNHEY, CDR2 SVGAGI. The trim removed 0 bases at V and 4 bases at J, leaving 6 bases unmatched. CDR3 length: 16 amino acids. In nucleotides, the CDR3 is TGTGCCAGCAGTTACTCGACCCTAGCGGAGTACAATGAGCAGTTCTTC. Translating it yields CASSYSTLAEYNEQFF.

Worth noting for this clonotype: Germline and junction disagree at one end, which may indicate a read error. CDR3 nucleotides: TGTGCCAGCAGCCCGCGGGCGGCCTACGTGCAGTACTTC. Protein product: CASSPRAAYVQYF. This sequence joins TRBV6-5 and TRBJ2-7, with a tentative D call TRBD2 (5 bases). Germline V gene lookup returns CDR1 MNHEY and CDR2 SVGAGI. The CDR3 is 13 amino acids.

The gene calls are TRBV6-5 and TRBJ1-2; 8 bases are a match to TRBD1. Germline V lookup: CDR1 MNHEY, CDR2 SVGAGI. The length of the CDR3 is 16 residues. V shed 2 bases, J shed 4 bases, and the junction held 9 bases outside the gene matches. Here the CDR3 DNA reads TGTGCCAGCAGTTACCAGGGCAGGGGGCGTCTCTATGGCTACACCTTC. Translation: CASSYQGRGRLYGYTF.

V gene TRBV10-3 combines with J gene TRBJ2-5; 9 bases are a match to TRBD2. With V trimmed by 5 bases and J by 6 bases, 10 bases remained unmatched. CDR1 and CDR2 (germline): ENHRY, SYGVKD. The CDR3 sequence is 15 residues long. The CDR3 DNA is TGTGCCATCAGTCCCGCCGCCAGCGGGGGGAAGACCCAGTACTTC. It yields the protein CAISPAASGGKTQYF.

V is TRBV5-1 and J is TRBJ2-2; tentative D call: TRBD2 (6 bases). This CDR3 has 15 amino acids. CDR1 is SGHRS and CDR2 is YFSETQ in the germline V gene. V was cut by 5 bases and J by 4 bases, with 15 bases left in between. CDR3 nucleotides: TGCGCCAGCAGTCCAACCGGGGGATTCACCGGGGAGCTGTTTTTT. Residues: CASSPTGGFTGELFF. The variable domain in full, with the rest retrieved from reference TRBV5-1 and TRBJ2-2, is KAGVTQTPRYLIKTRGQQVTLSCSPISGHRSVSWYQQTPGQGLQFLFEYFSETQRNKGNFPGRFSGRQFSNSRSEMNVSTLELGDSALYLCASSPTGGFTGELFFGEGSRLTVL.

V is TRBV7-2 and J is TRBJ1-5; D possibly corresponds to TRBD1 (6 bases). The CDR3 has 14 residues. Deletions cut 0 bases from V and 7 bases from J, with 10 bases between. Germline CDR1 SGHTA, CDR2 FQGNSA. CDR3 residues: CASSLAPGVQPQHF. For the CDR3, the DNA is TGTGCCAGCAGCTTAGCTCCAGGGGTGCAGCCCCAGCATTTT.

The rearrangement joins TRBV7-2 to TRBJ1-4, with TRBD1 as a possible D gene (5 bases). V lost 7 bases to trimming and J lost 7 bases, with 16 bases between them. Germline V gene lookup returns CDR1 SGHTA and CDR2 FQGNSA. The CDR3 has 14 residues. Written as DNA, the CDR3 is TGTGCCAGCACTAGCCCCTCAGGGAGTGAAAAACTGTTTTTT. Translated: CASTSPSGSEKLFF.

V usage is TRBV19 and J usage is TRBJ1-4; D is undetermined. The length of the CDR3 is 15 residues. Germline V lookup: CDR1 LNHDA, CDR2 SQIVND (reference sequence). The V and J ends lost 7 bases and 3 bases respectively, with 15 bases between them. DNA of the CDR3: TGTGCCAGTACCGGAGGCGGGCTCCCTAATGAAAAACTGTTTTTT. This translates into CASTGGGLPNEKLFF.